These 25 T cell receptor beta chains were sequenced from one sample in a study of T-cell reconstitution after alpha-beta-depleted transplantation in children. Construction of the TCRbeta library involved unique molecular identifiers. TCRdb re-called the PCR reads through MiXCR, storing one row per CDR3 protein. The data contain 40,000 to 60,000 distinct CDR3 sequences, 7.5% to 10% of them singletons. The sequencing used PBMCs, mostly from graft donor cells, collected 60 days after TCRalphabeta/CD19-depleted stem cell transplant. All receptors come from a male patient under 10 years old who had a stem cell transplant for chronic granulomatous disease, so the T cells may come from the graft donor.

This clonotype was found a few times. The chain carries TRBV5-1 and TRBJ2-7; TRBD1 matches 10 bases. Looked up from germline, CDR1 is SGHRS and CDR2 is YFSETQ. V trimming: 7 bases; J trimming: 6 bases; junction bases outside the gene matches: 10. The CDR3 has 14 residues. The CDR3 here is CASRPTGTGAEQYF. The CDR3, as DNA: TGCGCCAGCCGACCGACCGGGACAGGGGCCGAGCAGTACTTC. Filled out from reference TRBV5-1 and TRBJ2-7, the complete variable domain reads KAGVTQTPRYLIKTRGQQVTLSCSPISGHRSVSWYQQTPGQGLQFLFEYFSETQRNKGNFPGRFSGRQFSNSRSEMNVSTLELGDSALYLCASRPTGTGAEQYFGPGTRLTVT.

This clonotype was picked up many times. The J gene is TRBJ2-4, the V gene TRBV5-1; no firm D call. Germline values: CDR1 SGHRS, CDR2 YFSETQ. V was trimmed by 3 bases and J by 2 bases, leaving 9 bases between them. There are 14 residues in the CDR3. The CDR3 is CASSSSIPKNIQYF. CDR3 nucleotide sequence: TGCGCCAGCAGCTCTTCTATCCCCAAAAACATTCAGTACTTC.

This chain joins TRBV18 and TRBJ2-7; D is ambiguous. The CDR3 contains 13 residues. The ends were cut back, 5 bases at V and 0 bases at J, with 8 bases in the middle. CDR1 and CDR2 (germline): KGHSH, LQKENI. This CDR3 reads CASSTVSSYEQYF. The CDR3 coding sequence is TGTGCCAGCTCAACGGTTAGCTCCTACGAGCAGTACTTC.

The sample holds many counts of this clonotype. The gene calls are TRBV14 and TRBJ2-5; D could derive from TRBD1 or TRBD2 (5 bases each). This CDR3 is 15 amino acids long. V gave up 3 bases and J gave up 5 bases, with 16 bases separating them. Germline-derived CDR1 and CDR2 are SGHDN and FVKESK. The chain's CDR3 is CASSHRDGDRETQYF. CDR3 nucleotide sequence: TGTGCCAGCAGCCATCGGGACGGGGATCGGGAGACCCAGTACTTC.

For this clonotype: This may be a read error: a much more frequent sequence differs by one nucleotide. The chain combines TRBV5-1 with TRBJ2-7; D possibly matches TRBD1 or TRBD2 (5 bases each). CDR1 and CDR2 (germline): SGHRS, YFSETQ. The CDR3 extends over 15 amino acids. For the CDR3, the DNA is TGCGCCAGCAGCAGAGGGACCGGGCTGCGGTACGAGGAGTACTTC. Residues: CASSRGTGLRYEEYF.

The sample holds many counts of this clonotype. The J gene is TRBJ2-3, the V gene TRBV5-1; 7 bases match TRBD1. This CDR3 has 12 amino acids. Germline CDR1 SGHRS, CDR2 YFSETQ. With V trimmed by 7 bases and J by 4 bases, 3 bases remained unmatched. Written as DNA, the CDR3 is TGCGCCAGCCGACAGGGCCCAGATACGCAGTATTTT. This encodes CASRQGPDTQYF.

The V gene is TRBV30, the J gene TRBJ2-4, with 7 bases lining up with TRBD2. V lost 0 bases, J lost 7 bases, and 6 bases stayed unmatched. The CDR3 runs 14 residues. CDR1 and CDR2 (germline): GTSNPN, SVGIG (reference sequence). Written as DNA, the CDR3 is TGTGCCTGGAGTGTGGGCGGGAGTAGCAACATTCAGTACTTC. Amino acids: CAWSVGGSSNIQYF.

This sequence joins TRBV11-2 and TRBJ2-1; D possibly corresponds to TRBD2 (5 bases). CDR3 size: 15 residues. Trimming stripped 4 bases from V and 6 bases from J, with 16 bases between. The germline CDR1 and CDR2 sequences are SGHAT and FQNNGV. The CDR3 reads CASSYPSGPPNEQFF. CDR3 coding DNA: TGTGCCAGCAGCTATCCGAGCGGTCCCCCCAATGAGCAGTTCTTC.

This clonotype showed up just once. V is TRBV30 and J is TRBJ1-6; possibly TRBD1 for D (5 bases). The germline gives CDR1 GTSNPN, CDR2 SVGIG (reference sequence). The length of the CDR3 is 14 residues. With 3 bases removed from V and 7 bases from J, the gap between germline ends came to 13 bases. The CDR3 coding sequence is TGTGCCTGGAGGGGAGGGGCTAAGAATTCACCCCTCCACTTT. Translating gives CAWRGGAKNSPLHF.

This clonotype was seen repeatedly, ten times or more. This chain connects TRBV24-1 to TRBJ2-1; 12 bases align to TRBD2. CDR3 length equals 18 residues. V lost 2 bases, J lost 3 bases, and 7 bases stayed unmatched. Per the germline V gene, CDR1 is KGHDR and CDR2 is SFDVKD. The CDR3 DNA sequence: TGTGCCACCAGTGATTCAATTCTAGCGGGGGGGCTCTACAATGAGCAGTTCTTC. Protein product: CATSDSILAGGLYNEQFF.

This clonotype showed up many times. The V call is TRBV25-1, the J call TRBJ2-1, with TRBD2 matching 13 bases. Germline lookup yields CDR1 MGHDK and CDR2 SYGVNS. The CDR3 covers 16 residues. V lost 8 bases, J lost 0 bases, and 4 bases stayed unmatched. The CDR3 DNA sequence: TGTGCCAGCGGACTAGCGGGAGAGGGCTCCTACAATGAGCAGTTCTTC. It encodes CASGLAGEGSYNEQFF.

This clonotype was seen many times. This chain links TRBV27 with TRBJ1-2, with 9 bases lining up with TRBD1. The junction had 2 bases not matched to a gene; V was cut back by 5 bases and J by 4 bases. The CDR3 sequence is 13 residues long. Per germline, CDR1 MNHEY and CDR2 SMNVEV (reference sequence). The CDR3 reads CASSAGQGYGYTF. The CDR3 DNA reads TGTGCCAGCAGTGCGGGACAGGGCTATGGCTACACCTTC.

CDR3 residues: CASRGYGDTIYF. The CDR3 DNA reads as TGCGCCAGCAGGGGCTACGGGGACACCATATATTTT. This sequence joins TRBV5-1 and TRBJ1-3; D gene ambiguous. Germline V lookup: CDR1 SGHRS, CDR2 YFSETQ. V was pared by 5 bases and J by 8 bases, with 11 bases between. CDR3 length equals 12 residues.

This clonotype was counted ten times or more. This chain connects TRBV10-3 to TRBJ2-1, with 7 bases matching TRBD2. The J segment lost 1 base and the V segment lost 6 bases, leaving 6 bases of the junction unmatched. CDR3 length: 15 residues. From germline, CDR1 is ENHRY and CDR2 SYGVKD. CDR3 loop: CAISSSGTSYNEQFF. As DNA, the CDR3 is TGTGCCATCAGCTCCAGCGGGACGTCCTACAATGAGCAGTTCTTC.

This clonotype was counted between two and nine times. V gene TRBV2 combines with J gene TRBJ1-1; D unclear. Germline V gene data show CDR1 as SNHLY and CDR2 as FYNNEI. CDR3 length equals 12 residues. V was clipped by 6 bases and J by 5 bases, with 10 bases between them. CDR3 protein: CASRHVGTEAFF. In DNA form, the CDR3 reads TGTGCCAGCAGACATGTTGGGACTGAAGCTTTCTTT.

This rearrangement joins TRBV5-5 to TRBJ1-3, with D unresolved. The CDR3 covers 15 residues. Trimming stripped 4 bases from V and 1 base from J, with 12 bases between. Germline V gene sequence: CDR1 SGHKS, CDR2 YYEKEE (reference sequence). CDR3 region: CASSHWRISGNTIYF. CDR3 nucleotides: TGTGCCAGCAGCCATTGGCGCATATCTGGAAACACCATATATTTT.

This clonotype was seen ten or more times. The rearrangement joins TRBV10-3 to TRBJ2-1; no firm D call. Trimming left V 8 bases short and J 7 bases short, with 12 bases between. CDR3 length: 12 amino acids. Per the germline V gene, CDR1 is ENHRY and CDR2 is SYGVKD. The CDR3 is CAIGTLKNEQFF. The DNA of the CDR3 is TGTGCCATCGGTACCCTGAAGAATGAGCAGTTCTTC.

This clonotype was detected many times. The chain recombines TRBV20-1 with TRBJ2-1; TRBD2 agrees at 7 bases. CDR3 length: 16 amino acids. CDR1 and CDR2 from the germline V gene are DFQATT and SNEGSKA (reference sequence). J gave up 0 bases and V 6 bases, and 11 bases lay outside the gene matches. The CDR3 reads CSARQPSGGSYNEQFF. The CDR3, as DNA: TGCAGTGCGAGGCAACCTAGCGGTGGCTCCTACAATGAGCAGTTCTTC.

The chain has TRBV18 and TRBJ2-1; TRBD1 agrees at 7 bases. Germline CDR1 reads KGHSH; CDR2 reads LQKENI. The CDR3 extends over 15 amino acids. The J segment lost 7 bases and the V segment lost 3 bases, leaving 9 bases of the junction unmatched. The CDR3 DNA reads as TGTGCCAGCTCACCCGGACAGGACCTATGGAATGAGCAGTTCTTC. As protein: CASSPGQDLWNEQFF.

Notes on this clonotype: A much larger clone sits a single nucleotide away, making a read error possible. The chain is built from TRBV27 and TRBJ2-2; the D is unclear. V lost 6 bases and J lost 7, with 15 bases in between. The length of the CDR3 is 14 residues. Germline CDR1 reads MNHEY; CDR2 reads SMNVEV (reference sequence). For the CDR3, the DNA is TGTGCCAGCAGCAAAACGGCCAGTCACGGGGAGCTGTTTTTT. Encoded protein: CASSKTASHGELFF.

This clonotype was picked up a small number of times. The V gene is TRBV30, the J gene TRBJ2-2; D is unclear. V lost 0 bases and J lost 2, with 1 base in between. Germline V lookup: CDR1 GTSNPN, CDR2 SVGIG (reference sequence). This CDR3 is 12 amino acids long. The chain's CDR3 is CAWSVNTGELFF. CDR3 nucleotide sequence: TGTGCCTGGAGTGTAAACACCGGGGAGCTGTTTTTT. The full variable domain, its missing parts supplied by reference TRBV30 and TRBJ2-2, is SQTIHQWPATLVQPVGSPLSLECTVEGTSNPNLYWYRQAAGRGLQLLFYSVGIGQISSEVPQNLSASRPQDRQFILSSKKLLLSDSGFYLCAWSVNTGELFFGEGSRLTVL.

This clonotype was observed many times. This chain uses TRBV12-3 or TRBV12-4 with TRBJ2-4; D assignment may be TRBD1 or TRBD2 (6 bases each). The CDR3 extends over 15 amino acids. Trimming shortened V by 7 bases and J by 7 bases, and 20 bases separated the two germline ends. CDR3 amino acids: CASNPYGGRANIQYF. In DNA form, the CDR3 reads TGTGCCAGCAATCCCTACGGGGGCAGGGCGAACATTCAGTACTTC.

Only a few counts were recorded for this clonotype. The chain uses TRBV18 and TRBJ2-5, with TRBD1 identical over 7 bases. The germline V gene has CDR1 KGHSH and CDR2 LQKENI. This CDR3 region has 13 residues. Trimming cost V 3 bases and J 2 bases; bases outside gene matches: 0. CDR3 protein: CASSPGQQETQYF. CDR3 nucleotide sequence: TGTGCCAGCTCACCGGGACAGCAAGAGACCCAGTACTTC.

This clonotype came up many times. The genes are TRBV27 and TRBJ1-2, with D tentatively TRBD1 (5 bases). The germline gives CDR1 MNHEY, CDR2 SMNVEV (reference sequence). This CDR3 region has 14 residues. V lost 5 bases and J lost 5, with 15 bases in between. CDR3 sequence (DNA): TGTGCCAGCAGTCGAAATCAGGGTTTTTATGGCTACACCTTC. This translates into CASSRNQGFYGYTF.

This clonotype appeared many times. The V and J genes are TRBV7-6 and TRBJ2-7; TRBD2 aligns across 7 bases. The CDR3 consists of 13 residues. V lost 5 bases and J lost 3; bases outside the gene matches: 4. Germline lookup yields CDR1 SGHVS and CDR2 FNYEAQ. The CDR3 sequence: CASSLQRDYEQYF. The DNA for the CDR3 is TGTGCCAGCAGCCTACAGCGGGACTACGAGCAGTACTTC.